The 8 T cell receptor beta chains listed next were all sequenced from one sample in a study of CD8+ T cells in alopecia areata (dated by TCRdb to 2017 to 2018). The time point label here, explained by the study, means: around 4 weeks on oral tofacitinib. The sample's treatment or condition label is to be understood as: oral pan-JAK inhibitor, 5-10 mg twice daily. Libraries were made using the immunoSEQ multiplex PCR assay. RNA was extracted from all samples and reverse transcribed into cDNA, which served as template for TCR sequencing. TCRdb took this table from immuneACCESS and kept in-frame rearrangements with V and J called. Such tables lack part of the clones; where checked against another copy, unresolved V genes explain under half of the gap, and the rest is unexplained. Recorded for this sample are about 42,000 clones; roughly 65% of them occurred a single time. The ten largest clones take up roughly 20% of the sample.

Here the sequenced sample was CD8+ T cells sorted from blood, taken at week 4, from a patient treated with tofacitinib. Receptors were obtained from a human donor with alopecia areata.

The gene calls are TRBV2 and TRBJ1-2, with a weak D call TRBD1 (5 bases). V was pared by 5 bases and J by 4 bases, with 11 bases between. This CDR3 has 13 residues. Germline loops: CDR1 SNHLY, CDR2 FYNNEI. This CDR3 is CASSPGTRYGYTF. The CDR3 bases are TGTGCCAGCAGTCCCGGGACCCGCTATGGCTACACCTTC.

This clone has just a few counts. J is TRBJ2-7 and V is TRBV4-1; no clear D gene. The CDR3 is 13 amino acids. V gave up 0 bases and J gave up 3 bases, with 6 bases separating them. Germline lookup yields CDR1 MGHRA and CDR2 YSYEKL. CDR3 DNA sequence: TGCGCCAGCAGCCAAGATCAAGGCTACGAGCAGTACTTC. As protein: CASSQDQGYEQYF.

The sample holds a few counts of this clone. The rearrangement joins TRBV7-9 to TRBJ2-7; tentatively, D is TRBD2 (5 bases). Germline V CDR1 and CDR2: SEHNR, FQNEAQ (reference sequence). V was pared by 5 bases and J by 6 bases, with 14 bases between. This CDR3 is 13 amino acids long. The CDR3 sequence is CASSTGLASEQYF. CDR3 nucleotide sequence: TGTGCCAGCAGCACGGGTCTAGCCAGCGAGCAGTACTTC.

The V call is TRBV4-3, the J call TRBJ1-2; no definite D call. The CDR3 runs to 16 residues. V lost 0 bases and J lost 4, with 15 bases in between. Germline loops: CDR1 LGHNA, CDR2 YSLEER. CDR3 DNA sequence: TGCGCCAGCAGCCAAGATGATGACCCCGCGGGCTATGGCTACACCTTC. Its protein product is CASSQDDDPAGYGYTF.

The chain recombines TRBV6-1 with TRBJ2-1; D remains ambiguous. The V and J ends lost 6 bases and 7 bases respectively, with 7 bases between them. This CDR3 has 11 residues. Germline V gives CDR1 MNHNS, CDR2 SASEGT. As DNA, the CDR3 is TGTGCCAGCAGCATCGGGAATGAGCAGTTCTTC. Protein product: CASSIGNEQFF.

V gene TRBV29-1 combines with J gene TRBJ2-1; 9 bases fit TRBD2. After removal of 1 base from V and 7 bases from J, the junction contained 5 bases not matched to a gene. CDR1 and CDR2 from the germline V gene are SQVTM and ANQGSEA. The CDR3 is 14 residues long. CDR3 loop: CSVEVSGGWNEQFF. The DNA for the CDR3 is TGCAGCGTTGAAGTCAGCGGGGGGTGGAATGAGCAGTTCTTC.

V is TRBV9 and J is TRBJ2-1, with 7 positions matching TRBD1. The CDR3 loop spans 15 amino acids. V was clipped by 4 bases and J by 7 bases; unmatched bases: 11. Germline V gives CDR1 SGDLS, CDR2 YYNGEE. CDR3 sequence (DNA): TGTGCCAGCAGCCCCACCGACAGGGTCGGGAATGAGCAGTTCTTC. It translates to CASSPTDRVGNEQFF.

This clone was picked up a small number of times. The chain's CDR3 is CSVFGEADTQYF. The CDR3 DNA sequence: TGCAGCGTTTTCGGGGAGGCAGATACGCAGTATTTT. V is TRBV29-1 and J is TRBJ2-3; D perhaps matches TRBD2 (6 bases). CDR3 length equals 12 residues. V gave up 5 bases and J gave up 4 bases, with 10 bases separating them. Germline V gene sequence: CDR1 SQVTM, CDR2 ANQGSEA.